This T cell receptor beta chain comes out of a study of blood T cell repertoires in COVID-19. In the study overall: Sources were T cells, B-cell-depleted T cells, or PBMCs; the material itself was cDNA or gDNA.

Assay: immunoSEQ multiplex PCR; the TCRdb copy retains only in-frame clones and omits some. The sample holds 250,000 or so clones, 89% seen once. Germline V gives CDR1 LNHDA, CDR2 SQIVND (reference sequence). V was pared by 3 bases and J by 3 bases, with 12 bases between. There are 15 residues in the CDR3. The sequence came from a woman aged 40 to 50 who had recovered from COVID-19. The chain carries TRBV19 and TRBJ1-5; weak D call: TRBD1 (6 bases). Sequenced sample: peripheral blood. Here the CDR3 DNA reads TGTGCCAGTAGTATCAAACGGACAGACAATCAGCCCCAGCATTTT. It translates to CASSIKRTDNQPQHF.